The rows below give T cell receptor beta chains drawn from one sample of a study of T cells in Graves' hyperthyroidism and ophthalmopathy. TCRdb re-called the multiplex PCR reads with MiXCR, one entry per CDR3 protein. The sample yields around 340,000 distinct CDR3 sequences, around 20% seen once. Sequenced input: blood. The receptor set was obtained from a woman between 50 and 59 years old with Graves' hyperthyroidism. Each CDR3 is given with its conserved first and last residue. The D gene is left open where the match is weak. Only part of the rows carry a size: once, few, many, or a class if the clone is expanded.

j_call d_call v_call clone_size cdr3_aa cdr3_nt
TRBJ1-1 . TRBV7-9 many CASSDQHTEAFF TGTGCCAGCAGCGACCAGCACACTGAAGCTTTCTTT
TRBJ2-1 . TRBV7-9 . CASSGLSDEQFF TGTGCCAGCAGCGGACTCTCCGATGAGCAGTTCTTC
TRBJ2-7 . TRBV14 many CASSQDRGQQYF TGTGCCAGCAGCCAAGATCGTGGGCAGCAGTACTTC
TRBJ2-7 TRBD1 TRBV27 many CASSPPTGHRYEQYF TGTGCCAGCAGTCCGCCGACAGGGCACCGGTACGAGCAGTACTTC
TRBJ2-3 TRBD1 TRBV5-1 many CASSLRPGGTDTQYF TGCGCCAGCAGCTTGAGGCCAGGGGGAACAGATACGCAGTATTTT
TRBJ2-1 . TRBV6-6 . CASSYSNSYNEQFF TGTGCCAGCAGTTACTCGAACTCTTACAATGAGCAGTTCTTC
TRBJ2-1 TRBD2 TRBV20-1 many CSASRLAGGSNEQFF TGCAGTGCTAGCCGACTAGCGGGGGGGAGTAATGAGCAGTTCTTC
TRBJ2-2 . TRBV7-9 many CASSLGFGSALGHTGELFF TGTGCCAGCAGCTTAGGTTTTGGCAGCGCCCTAGGCCACACCGGGGAGCTGTTTTTT
TRBJ2-1 TRBD2 TRBV9 . CASSVAGLAKSSYNEQFF TGTGCCAGCAGCGTAGCAGGACTAGCGAAAAGCTCCTACAATGAGCAGTTCTTC
TRBJ2-3 TRBD2 TRBV28 many CASRTPGGARTDTQYF TGTGCCAGCAGGACTCCGGGGGGGGCACGCACAGATACGCAGTATTTT
TRBJ1-1 . TRBV10-3 . CAISESRQPNTEAFF TGTGCCATCAGTGAGTCGAGGCAACCGAACACTGAAGCTTTCTTT
TRBJ2-5 . TRBV7-2 once CASALRQPQETQYF TGTGCCAGCGCCCTGAGACAGCCTCAAGAGACCCAGTACTTC
TRBJ2-7 TRBD1 TRBV2 . CASSRTGEQYF TGTGCCAGCAGTCGGACAGGGGAGCAGTACTTC
TRBJ2-7 TRBD2 TRBV28 many CASSFPPLAGGGEQYF TGTGCCAGCAGTTTCCCGCCCCTAGCGGGAGGGGGGGAGCAGTACTTC
TRBJ2-2 TRBD2 TRBV7-9 . CATGLAGGPGTGELFF TGTGCCACAGGACTAGCGGGAGGGCCGGGCACCGGGGAGCTGTTTTTT
TRBJ2-7 TRBD1 TRBV7-8 many CASSSIMGQGLAEQYF TGTGCCAGCAGCTCAATCATGGGACAGGGGTTGGCCGAGCAGTACTTC
TRBJ2-1 TRBD1 TRBV2 . CASNGQGGLGEQFF TGTGCCAGCAATGGACAGGGGGGTTTAGGTGAGCAGTTCTTC
TRBJ1-2 . TRBV2 many CASSRQLPYTF TGTGCCAGCAGTCGGCAGCTTCCCTACACCTTC
TRBJ1-5 . TRBV28 . CASSPRRGPWDSNQPQHF TGTGCCAGCAGCCCCCGTAGAGGGCCCTGGGATAGCAATCAGCCCCAGCATTTT
TRBJ1-4 . TRBV9 few CASSVAVGDSRSEKLFF TGTGCCAGCAGCGTAGCCGTAGGTGACTCTCGGAGTGAAAAACTGTTTTTT
TRBJ2-7 . TRBV6-1 few CASRPRQFSGYEQYF TGTGCCAGCAGGCCTCGACAGTTCTCGGGGTACGAGCAGTACTTC
TRBJ2-7 . TRBV28 many CASRRSGLFGTGSSYEQYF TGTGCCAGCAGACGCTCCGGTCTGTTCGGGACTGGGAGCTCCTACGAGCAGTACTTC
TRBJ2-7 TRBD2 TRBV6-1 . CASKRTSGSAYEQYF TGTGCCAGCAAACGGACTAGCGGGAGCGCTTACGAGCAGTACTTC
TRBJ2-2 . TRBV5-6 . CASSLVGTANTGELFF TGTGCCAGCAGCCTGGTTGGGACCGCGAACACCGGGGAGCTGTTTTTT
TRBJ2-1 . TRBV20-1 . CSATGYNEQFF TGCAGTGCCACAGGTTACAATGAGCAGTTCTTC
TRBJ1-1 . TRBV20-1 many CSAAGHMNTEAFF TGCAGTGCTGCGGGACACATGAACACTGAAGCTTTCTTT
TRBJ2-7 . TRBV20-1 many CSASGSERIYEQYF TGCAGTGCTAGTGGGAGCGAGCGGATCTACGAGCAGTACTTC
TRBJ1-1 . TRBV29-1 many CSVEGGGNTEAFF TGCAGCGTTGAAGGGGGCGGGAACACTGAAGCTTTCTTT
TRBJ2-5 TRBD2 TRBV19 few CASRRTSGRQTQYF TGTGCCAGTAGACGGACTAGCGGGAGGCAGACCCAGTACTTC
TRBJ2-5 TRBD1 TRBV27 . CASSAKQGALETQYF TGTGCCAGCAGTGCCAAACAGGGGGCGCTTGAGACCCAGTACTTC
TRBJ2-5 . TRBV5-1 many CASSWGLGPETQYF TGCGCCAGCAGCTGGGGCCTGGGGCCCGAGACCCAGTACTTC
TRBJ2-1 . TRBV6-1 few CARAGYNEQFF TGTGCCCGAGCTGGTTACAATGAGCAGTTCTTC
TRBJ2-5 TRBD2 TRBV3-1 many CASSYRGGETQYF TGTGCCAGCAGCTACCGGGGGGGGGAGACCCAGTACTTC
TRBJ2-1 . TRBV3-1 many CASSQDSGGTSNEQFF TGTGCCAGCAGCCAAGATTCGGGCGGGACCTCCAATGAGCAGTTCTTC
TRBJ2-1 . TRBV2 few CASSERDTPSNEQFF TGTGCCAGCAGTGAAAGGGACACCCCATCCAATGAGCAGTTCTTC
TRBJ2-5 TRBD2 TRBV4-1 many CASSRLAGETQYF TGCGCCAGCAGCCGTCTAGCGGGAGAGACCCAGTACTTC
TRBJ2-1 . TRBV24-1 many CATSSTGTRFMDEQFF TGTGCCACCAGTTCAACCGGGACTCGCTTTATGGATGAGCAGTTCTTC
TRBJ1-1 . TRBV28 many CASSLQTRNTEAFF TGTGCCAGCAGTTTACAGACTAGGAACACTGAAGCTTTCTTT
TRBJ2-3 . TRBV7-3 few CASSLNRYTDTQYF TGTGCCAGCAGCTTAAACAGATACACAGATACGCAGTATTTT
TRBJ2-5 TRBD1 TRBV28 many CASSLGGTGDQETQYF TGTGCCAGCAGTTTAGGCGGGACAGGGGATCAAGAGACCCAGTACTTC